This TCR beta chain was identified during a study of blood T cells in healthy people across ages. The CDR3 is 15 amino acids. Germline values: CDR1 MNHEY, CDR2 SVGAGI. Trimming cost V 1 base and J 4 bases, with 13 bases left between them. A J-beta primer mix and a sample-barcoded 5' primer were used in a second PCR of roughly 6 to 11 cycles. A single record per CDR3 protein comes from TCRdb applying MiXCR to the 5' RACE reads. Among about 1,500,000 distinct CDR3 sequences, 28% were seen once, and the ten largest hold 7.7%. This TCR came from a woman aged 25-40 years in good health. This chain connects TRBV6-5 to TRBJ1-2, with D perhaps TRBD1 (5 bases). The sequencing input was blood. The CDR3 bases are TGTGCCAGCAGTTACTTGATAGGGACCCTCTATGGCTACACCTTC. This gives the protein CASSYLIGTLYGYTF.